The 22 T cell receptor beta chains below all came from one sample that was sequenced in a study of cytomegalovirus exposure and HLA in healthy donors. 13 Jbeta primers and 60 Vbeta primers were used for the PCR. Repertoires were generated with immunoSEQ multiplex PCR, while TCRdb's copy carries only in-frame clones and drops some. The repertoire holds 100,000 to 150,000 clones, with around 74% as singletons. Sequenced sample: PBMCs. The receptors were gathered from a male donor in good health and CMV-seronegative.

The chain is built from TRBV7-9 and TRBJ2-5; 11 positions match TRBD2. V shed 4 bases, J shed 7 bases, and the junction held 11 bases outside the gene matches. The CDR3 runs to 16 residues. Germline V gives CDR1 SEHNR, CDR2 FQNEAQ (reference sequence). CDR3 region: CASSSTSGGYPGTQYF. For the CDR3, the DNA is TGTGCCAGCAGCTCAACTAGCGGGGGATATCCCGGGACCCAGTACTTC.

This clone was seen only once. The chain carries TRBV4-1 and TRBJ2-5, with 8 bases fitting TRBD2. Germline CDR1 MGHRA, CDR2 YSYEKL. This CDR3 is 16 amino acids long. Trimming removed 0 bases from V and 2 bases from J; junction bases left unmatched: 5. CDR3 in amino acids: CASSQEGGRRQETQYF. The CDR3 coding sequence is TGCGCCAGCAGCCAAGAAGGCGGGAGGAGGCAAGAGACCCAGTACTTC.

The chain links TRBV14 to TRBJ1-2; D is uncertain. The V and J ends lost 2 bases and 4 bases respectively, with 17 bases between them. This CDR3 spans 16 amino acids. The germline gives CDR1 SGHDN, CDR2 FVKESK. CDR3 nucleotide sequence: TGTGCCAGCAGCCAAAGTTGGAGCATGGCCCTCTATGGCTACACCTTC. This gives the protein CASSQSWSMALYGYTF.

V usage is TRBV9 and J usage is TRBJ2-3; 8 positions agree with TRBD2. The length of the CDR3 is 14 residues. In germline, CDR1 is SGDLS, CDR2 YYNGEE. V was pared by 4 bases and J by 5 bases, with 6 bases of the junction left unmatched. The CDR3 is CASSTAGVGDTQYF. As DNA, the CDR3 is TGTGCCAGCAGCACAGCGGGGGTTGGAGATACGCAGTATTTT.

The CDR3 spells CAISESPSGSSDEQFF. The DNA for the CDR3 is TGTGCCATCAGTGAGTCTCCTAGCGGGAGTAGCGATGAGCAGTTCTTC. The chain combines TRBV10-3 with TRBJ2-1; TRBD2 agrees at 10 bases. This CDR3 has 16 residues. Losses at the gene ends were 0 bases for V and 8 bases for J; bases not matched to a gene: 7. The germline V gene encodes CDR1 ENHRY and CDR2 SYGVKD.

V is TRBV6-5 and J is TRBJ1-1, with a tentative D call TRBD1 (5 bases). The V gene's germline CDR1 is MNHEY and CDR2 SVGAGI. V was trimmed by 7 bases and J by 4 bases, leaving 16 bases between them. The CDR3 spans 14 residues. CDR3 nucleotide sequence: TGTGCCAGCATCAGAGCAACAGGTCGCACTGAAGCTTTCTTT. Its translation: CASIRATGRTEAFF.

The rearrangement links TRBV27 to TRBJ2-2; 9 bases are shared with TRBD1. The length of the CDR3 is 15 residues. The germline CDR1 and CDR2 sequences are MNHEY and SMNVEV (reference sequence). V lost 5 bases to trimming and J lost 5 bases; unmatched junction nucleotides: 6. The CDR3 sequence: CASSLGTGRTGELFF. The CDR3 DNA sequence: TGTGCCAGCAGTCTCGGGACAGGGAGGACCGGGGAGCTGTTTTTT.

This clone occurred once. The chain employs TRBV6-1 and TRBJ1-1; tentative D call: TRBD1 (5 bases). Trimming shortened V by 8 bases and J by 8 bases, and 12 bases separated the two germline ends. This CDR3 spans 11 amino acids. Germline V gene lookup returns CDR1 MNHNS and CDR2 SASEGT. This CDR3 is CASGPTVEAFF. The DNA for the CDR3 is TGTGCCAGCGGACCGACAGTGGAAGCTTTCTTT.

This chain links TRBV19 with TRBJ1-2; D is perhaps TRBD1 (6 bases). The CDR3 consists of 14 residues. The germline V gene has CDR1 LNHDA and CDR2 SQIVND (reference sequence). V was trimmed by 5 bases and J by 3 bases, leaving 13 bases between them. CDR3 DNA: TGTGCCAGTAGTCACTCAGGGGTCCACTATGGCTACACCTTC. Translated: CASSHSGVHYGYTF.

The chain has TRBV27 and TRBJ1-1; possible D gene TRBD1, 5 bases. V shed 5 bases and J shed 4 bases, with 17 bases lying between them. This CDR3 region has 15 residues. Germline V gene sequence: CDR1 MNHEY, CDR2 SMNVEV (reference sequence). The CDR3 sequence is CASSPLSGEATEAFF. In nucleotides, the CDR3 is TGTGCCAGCAGTCCCCTGTCGGGGGAGGCCACTGAAGCTTTCTTT.

This clone was seen a handful of times. This chain links TRBV23-1 with TRBJ1-6; 7 nucleotides line up with TRBD1. TRBV23-1 is marked as an open reading frame, function uncertain. The length of the CDR3 is 17 residues. Trimming at V came to 9 bases and at J to 6 bases, leaving 17 bases not matched to a gene. CDR3: CASTQGPVEISNSPLHF. The CDR3 DNA follows: TGCGCCAGTACACAGGGGCCGGTAGAAATAAGTAATTCACCCCTCCACTTT.

The rearrangement uses TRBV2 and TRBJ2-2; TRBD1 matches 8 bases. The germline CDR1 and CDR2 sequences are SNHLY and FYNNEI. The CDR3 loop spans 16 amino acids. V lost 6 bases, J lost 6 bases, and 12 bases stayed unmatched. CDR3 nucleotides: TGTGCCAGCAGGCAAACCCCAGGACAGGGTGCCGGGGAGCTGTTTTTT. It specifies CASRQTPGQGAGELFF.

There are a few counts of this clone. V and J are TRBV27 and TRBJ2-5, with TRBD1 matching over 8 bases. The CDR3 consists of 12 residues. Unmatched junction bases numbered 4, after V lost 8 bases and J lost 5 bases. Germline assignment: CDR1 MNHEY and CDR2 SMNVEV (reference sequence). The CDR3: CASRTGWETQYF. CDR3 nucleotides: TGTGCCAGCCGGACAGGGTGGGAGACCCAGTACTTC.

This clone was seen a handful of times. The rearrangement links TRBV19 to TRBJ1-1; D is perhaps TRBD1 (5 bases). Trimming removed 0 bases at V and 8 bases at J, with 13 bases between. Germline CDR1 is LNHDA and CDR2 is SQIVND (reference sequence). The CDR3 covers 14 residues. CDR3 in DNA: TGTGCCAGTAGTATAGATCAGGGCAGGATGGAAGCTTTCTTT. It is translated as CASSIDQGRMEAFF.

The CDR3 DNA is TGTGCCAGCAGCGTCTCGGGACTAGGGAACAATGAGCAGTTCTTC. The encoded protein is CASSVSGLGNNEQFF. The rearrangement links TRBV9 to TRBJ2-1; 8 nucleotides line up with TRBD2. Trimming cost V 2 bases and J 5 bases; bases outside gene matches: 6. This CDR3 comprises 15 residues. CDR1 SGDLS and CDR2 YYNGEE come from the germline V gene.

The chain recombines TRBV28 with TRBJ2-6; 7 nucleotides line up with TRBD1. The CDR3 is 20 residues long. The V gene end was trimmed by 6 bases and the J gene end by 0 bases; junction bases not matched to a gene: 17. Germline V lookup: CDR1 MDHEN, CDR2 SYDVKM. In DNA form, the CDR3 reads TGTGCCAGCAGCCCTACTTACCACTGGACAGGAAGCTCTGGGGCCAACGTCCTGACTTTC. Protein: CASSPTYHWTGSSGANVLTF.

The rearrangement uses TRBV5-4 and TRBJ1-2, with D possibly being TRBD1 (5 bases). V lost 2 bases and J 2 bases, leaving 10 bases between the germline ends. This CDR3 is 14 amino acids long. CDR1 SGHNT and CDR2 YYREEE come from the germline V gene (reference sequence). The CDR3 is CASSLKGANYGYTF. DNA of the CDR3: TGTGCCAGCAGCTTAAAAGGGGCAAACTATGGCTACACCTTC.

This clone came up once. Germline and junction disagree at one end, which may indicate a read error. The chain joins TRBV5-1 to TRBJ1-6; 7 positions match TRBD1. CDR1 is SGHRS, CDR2 YFSETQ, per germline. The CDR3 length is 14 residues. The CDR3 protein is CASSLGQYNSPLHF. The CDR3 DNA is TGCGCCAGCAGTTTGGGACAGTATAATTCACCCCTCCACTTT.

V is TRBV5-8 and J is TRBJ1-1, with D maybe TRBD1 (6 bases). Trimming took off 2 bases at V and 0 bases at J, with 11 bases between the two ends. Per the germline V gene, CDR1 is SGHTS and CDR2 is YDEGEE. The length of the CDR3 is 15 residues. The CDR3 coding sequence is TGTGCCAGCAGCTTCAGGGGATCCTTGAACACTGAAGCTTTCTTT. Amino acid sequence: CASSFRGSLNTEAFF.

V is TRBV7-9 and J is TRBJ2-3; 8 positions agree with TRBD1. CDR3 length equals 14 residues. Germline trimming cut 5 bases from V and 2 bases from J; bases unmatched to any gene: 3. Germline V lookup: CDR1 SEHNR, CDR2 FQNEAQ (reference sequence). The CDR3 sequence is CASSADRATDTQYF. CDR3 bases: TGTGCCAGCAGCGCGGACAGGGCCACAGATACGCAGTATTTT.

The chain is built from TRBV4-3 and TRBJ2-1; 12 nucleotides line up with TRBD2. The germline V gene encodes CDR1 LGHNA and CDR2 YSLEER. With 4 bases clipped from V and 6 bases from J, the junction kept 4 bases outside the gene matches. The length of the CDR3 is 15 residues. This chain's CDR3 is CASSPLAGGGNEQFF. Written as DNA, the CDR3 is TGCGCCAGCAGCCCTCTAGCGGGAGGGGGCAATGAGCAGTTCTTC.

This rearrangement joins TRBV29-1 to TRBJ1-2; 8 bases are a match to TRBD1. The CDR3 extends over 11 amino acids. V shed 7 bases and J 5 bases; nucleotides not matched to a gene: 3. Germline values: CDR1 SQVTM, CDR2 ANQGSEA. This CDR3 is CSGRTGYGYTF. The CDR3 DNA reads TGCAGCGGCAGGACAGGGTATGGCTACACCTTC.